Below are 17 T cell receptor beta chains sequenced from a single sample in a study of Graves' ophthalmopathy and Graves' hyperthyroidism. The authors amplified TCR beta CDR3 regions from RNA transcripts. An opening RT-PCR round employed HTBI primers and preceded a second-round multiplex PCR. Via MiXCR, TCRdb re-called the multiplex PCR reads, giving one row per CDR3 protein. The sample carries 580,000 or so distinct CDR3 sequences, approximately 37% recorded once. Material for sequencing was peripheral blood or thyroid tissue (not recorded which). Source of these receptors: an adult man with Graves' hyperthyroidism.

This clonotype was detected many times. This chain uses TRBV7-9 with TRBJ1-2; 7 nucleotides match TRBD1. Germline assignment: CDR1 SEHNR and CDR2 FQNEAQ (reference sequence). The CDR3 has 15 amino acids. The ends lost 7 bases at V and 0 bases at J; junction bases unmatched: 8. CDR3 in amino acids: CASTEGATTNYGYTF. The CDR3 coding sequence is TGTGCCAGCACGGAGGGGGCCACTACTAACTATGGCTACACCTTC.

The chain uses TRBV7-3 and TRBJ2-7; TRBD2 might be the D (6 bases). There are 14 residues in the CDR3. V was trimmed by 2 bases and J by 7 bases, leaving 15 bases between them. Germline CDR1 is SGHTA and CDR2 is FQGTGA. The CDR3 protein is CASSLAGRYNEQYF. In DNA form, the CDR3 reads TGTGCCAGCAGCTTAGCGGGGCGGTACAATGAGCAGTACTTC.

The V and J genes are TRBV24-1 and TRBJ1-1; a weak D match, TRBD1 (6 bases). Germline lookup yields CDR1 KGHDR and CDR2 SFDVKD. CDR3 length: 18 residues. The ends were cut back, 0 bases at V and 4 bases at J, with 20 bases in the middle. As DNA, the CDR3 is TGTGCCACCAGTGATTTGCAAGGGGGGGCGAACACCGGCACTGAAGCTTTCTTT. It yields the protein CATSDLQGGANTGTEAFF.

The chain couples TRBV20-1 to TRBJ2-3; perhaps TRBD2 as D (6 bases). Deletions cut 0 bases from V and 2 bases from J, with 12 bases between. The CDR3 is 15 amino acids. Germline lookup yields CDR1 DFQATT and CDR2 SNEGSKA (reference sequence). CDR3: CSAREGREYTDTQYF. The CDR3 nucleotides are TGCAGTGCTAGAGAGGGGCGGGAATACACAGATACGCAGTATTTT.

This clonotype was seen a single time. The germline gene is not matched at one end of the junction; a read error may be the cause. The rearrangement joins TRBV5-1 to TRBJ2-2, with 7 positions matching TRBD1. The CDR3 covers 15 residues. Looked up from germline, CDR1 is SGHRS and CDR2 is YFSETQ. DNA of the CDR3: TGTGCCAGCAGCCGGCACAGGGGGAACACCGGGGAGCTGTTTTTT. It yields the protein CASSRHRGNTGELFF.

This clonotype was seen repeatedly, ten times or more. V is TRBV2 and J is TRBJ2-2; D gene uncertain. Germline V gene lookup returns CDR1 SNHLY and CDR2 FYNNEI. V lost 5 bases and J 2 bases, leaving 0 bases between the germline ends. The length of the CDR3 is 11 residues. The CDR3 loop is CASSNTGELFF. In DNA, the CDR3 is TGTGCCAGCAGTAACACCGGGGAGCTGTTTTTT.

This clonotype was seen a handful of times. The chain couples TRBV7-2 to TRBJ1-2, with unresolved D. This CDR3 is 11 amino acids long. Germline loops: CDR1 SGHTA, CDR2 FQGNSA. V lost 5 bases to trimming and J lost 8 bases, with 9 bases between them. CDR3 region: CASSQAAGYTF. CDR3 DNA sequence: TGTGCCAGCAGCCAGGCGGCAGGCTACACCTTC. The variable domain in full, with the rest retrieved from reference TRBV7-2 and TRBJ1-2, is GAGVSQSPSNKVTEKGKDVELRCDPISGHTALYWYRQSLGQGLEFLIYFQGNSAPDKSGLPSDRFSAERTGGSVSTLTIQRTQQEDSAVYLCASSQAAGYTFGSGTRLTVV.

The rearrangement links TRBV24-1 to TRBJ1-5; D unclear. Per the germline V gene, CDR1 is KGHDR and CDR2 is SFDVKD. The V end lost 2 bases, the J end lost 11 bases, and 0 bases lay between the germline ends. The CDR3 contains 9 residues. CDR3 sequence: CATSDSQHF. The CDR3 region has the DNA TGTGCCACCAGTGATTCCCAGCATTTT.

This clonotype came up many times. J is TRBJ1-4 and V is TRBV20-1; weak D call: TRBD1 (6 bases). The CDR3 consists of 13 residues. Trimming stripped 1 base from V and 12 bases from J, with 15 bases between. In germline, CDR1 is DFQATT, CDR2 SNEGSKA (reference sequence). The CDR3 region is CSARGQKGVELFF. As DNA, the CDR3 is TGCAGTGCTAGAGGCCAGAAGGGGGTAGAACTGTTTTTT.

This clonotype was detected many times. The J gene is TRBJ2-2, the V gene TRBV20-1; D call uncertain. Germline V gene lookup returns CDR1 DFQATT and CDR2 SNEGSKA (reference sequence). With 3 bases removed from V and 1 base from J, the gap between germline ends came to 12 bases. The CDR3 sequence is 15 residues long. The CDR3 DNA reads TGCAGTGCTAGTAGGAATGGCCGGAACACCGGGGAGCTGTTTTTT. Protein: CSASRNGRNTGELFF.

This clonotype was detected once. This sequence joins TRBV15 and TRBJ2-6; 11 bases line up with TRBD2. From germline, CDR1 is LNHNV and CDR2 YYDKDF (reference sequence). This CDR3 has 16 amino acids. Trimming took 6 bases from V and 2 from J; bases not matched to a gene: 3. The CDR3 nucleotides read TGTGCCACCAGTAAGACTAGCGGGACTGGGGCCAACGTCCTGACTTTC. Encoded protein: CATSKTSGTGANVLTF.

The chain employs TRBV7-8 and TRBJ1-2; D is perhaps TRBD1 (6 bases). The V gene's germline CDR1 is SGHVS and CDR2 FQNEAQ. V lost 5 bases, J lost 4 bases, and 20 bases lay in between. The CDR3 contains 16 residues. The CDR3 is CASSVAKRDTAYGYTF. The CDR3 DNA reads TGTGCCAGCAGCGTTGCTAAACGGGACACCGCCTATGGCTACACCTTC. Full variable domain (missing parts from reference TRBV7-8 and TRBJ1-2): GAGVSQSPRYKVAKRGQDVALRCDPISGHVSLFWYQQALGQGPEFLTYFQNEAQLDKSGLPSDRFFAERPEGSVSTLKIQRTQQEDSAVYLCASSVAKRDTAYGYTFGSGTRLTVV.

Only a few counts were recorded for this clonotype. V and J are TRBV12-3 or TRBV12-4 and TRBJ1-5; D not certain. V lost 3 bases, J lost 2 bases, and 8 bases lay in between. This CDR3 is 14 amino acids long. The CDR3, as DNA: TGTGCCAGCAGTTTTAGGAGGGGCAATCAGCCCCAGCATTTT. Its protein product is CASSFRRGNQPQHF.

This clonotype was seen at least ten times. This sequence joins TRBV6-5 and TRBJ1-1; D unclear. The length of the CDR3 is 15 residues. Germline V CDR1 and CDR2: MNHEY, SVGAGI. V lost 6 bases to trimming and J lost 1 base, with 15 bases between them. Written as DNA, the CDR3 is TGTGCCAGCAGGACGAGACAAGTGTCGAACACTGAAGCTTTCTTT. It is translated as CASRTRQVSNTEAFF.

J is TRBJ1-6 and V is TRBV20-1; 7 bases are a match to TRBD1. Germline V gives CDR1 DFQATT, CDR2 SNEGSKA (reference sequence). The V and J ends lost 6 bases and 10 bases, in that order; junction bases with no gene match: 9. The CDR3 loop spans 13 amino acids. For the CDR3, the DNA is TGCAGTGCCAGGGGGGGGGGGAGCTCACCCCTCCACTTT. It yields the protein CSARGGGSSPLHF.

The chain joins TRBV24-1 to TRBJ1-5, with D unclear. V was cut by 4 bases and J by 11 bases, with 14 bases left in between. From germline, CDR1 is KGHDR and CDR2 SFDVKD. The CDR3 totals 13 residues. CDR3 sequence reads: CATSDRVGETQHF. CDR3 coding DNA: TGTGCCACCAGTGACCGGGTCGGAGAGACCCAGCATTTT.

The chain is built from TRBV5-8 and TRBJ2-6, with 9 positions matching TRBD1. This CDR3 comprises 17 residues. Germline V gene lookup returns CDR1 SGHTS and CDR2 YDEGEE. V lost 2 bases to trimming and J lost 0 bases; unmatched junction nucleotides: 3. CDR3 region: CASSFRTGVSGANVLTF. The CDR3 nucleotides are TGTGCCAGCAGCTTCCGGACAGGGGTCTCTGGGGCCAACGTCCTGACTTTC.